The source of this T cell receptor (beta chain) is a study of PD-1 blockade in classical Hodgkin lymphoma. The data were produced by immunoSEQ multiplex PCR, yet TCRdb's version contains in-frame clones alone and is incomplete. This sample has 35,000 to 50,000 clones; about three quarters occur once, and the top ten carry approximately 10%. No patient escaped relapse after autologous stem cell transplantation, and brentuximab vedotin exposure varied. This CDR3 comprises 17 residues. Germline V lookup: CDR1 SNHLY, CDR2 FYNNEI. The ends were cut back, 6 bases at V and 0 bases at J, with 18 bases in the middle. In the case of this clone: The antigen remains undetermined.

The study's findings and limits: Reasons behind the repertoire differences stay unclear, perhaps disease activity or earlier therapy.

The chain is built from TRBV2 and TRBJ2-1; tentative D call: TRBD1 (5 bases). Sequences were derived from peripheral blood mononuclear cells (PBMCs), sampled at baseline. The source is a human donor with classical Hodgkin lymphoma. The CDR3: CASRSVRSGYSYNEQFF. Written as DNA, the CDR3 is TGTGCCAGCAGATCTGTACGATCAGGGTACTCCTACAATGAGCAGTTCTTC.